This TCR beta chain was captured by sequencing in a study of shared clonotypes between healthy human individuals (dated by TCRdb to the early 2020s). Broadly, across the study: The cohort comprised a couple of women and a few men aged 18 to 49 years. For each donor, three plates each were used for CD4 naive and CD4 memory, two plates were used for CD8 naive, and one plate was used for CD8 memory. To estimate repertoire size and how much clonotype sharing occurs between individuals, the study deeply sequenced the blood TCR repertoires of roughly 5 healthy adults. To increase sequencing depth and limit assay-specific biases, TCR repertoire library preparation and sequencing were carried out by different laboratories using diverse techniques. Each donor's leukapheresis produced roughly between roughly 0.85 and 9.5 billion PBMCs.

Points the paper makes about the study in general: Because the study included a small number of donors, the genetic and exposure-history diversity represented was limited. Rarefaction of sorted-subset datasets indicated incomplete sequencing despite the large sequencing depth. Across four donors, approximately 4.9% of naive CD4, approximately 4% of naive CD8, 2% to 2.5% of memory CD4, and approximately 0.4% of memory CD8 clonotypes were shared. Compared with non-shared clonotypes, clonotypes shared by all four sorted-subset donors had higher generation probabilities. Based on pairwise subsampling, the degree of clonotype sharing among donors was expected to be affected by sequencing depth. Sampling was restricted to blood, and TCR repertoires in tissue are likely to differ from TCR repertoires in blood. Naive subsets generally had larger estimated clonotype richness than memory subsets.

CD8 naive samples were CD45RO-negative cells positively selected for CCR7, giving a CD45RA+CCR7+ population that excluded TemRA cells. The donors were healthy, HIV-negative adults with no recently reported acute infections or vaccinations. Every donor was a Caucasian adult living in Nashville, Tennessee, USA. After blood collection by leukapheresis, PBMCs were isolated using Ficoll-Histopaque density gradient centrifugation and then cryopreserved in the vapor phase of liquid nitrogen. Analytical flow cytometry was used to check the purity and quantity of every magnetically sorted T cell population. Genomic DNA was isolated from each sorted fraction and quantified by UV absorbance on a Nanodrop 2000c. Ends trimmed: V by 1 base, J by 6 bases; bases unmatched to a gene: 3. The CDR3 starts with the cysteine, ends with the phenylalanine, and has 15 residues. Here the CDR3 DNA is all that survives: 45 bases in frame from base 1. Looking up the germline V gene (reference sequence) yields CDR1 SEHNR and CDR2 FQNEAQ.

TCR CDR3 regions were amplified from genomic DNA by multiplex PCR using the deep immunoSEQ assay. Extracted genomic DNA from each cell subset was spread evenly across all wells of several immunoSEQ 96-well plates, with each plate serving as a replicate. For sorted subsets, 200 to 250 ng genomic DNA, equal to approximately 30,000 T cell genomes, was loaded into each replicate PCR. Purified libraries were quantified with a Qubit 3.0 fluorometer, sized on a Bioanalyzer 2100, and re-quantified with the KAPA Library Quantification kit. A separate single-read 150-cycle Illumina NextSeq 550 flow cell was used to sequence each immunoSEQ 96-well plate. Regarding the original processing steps: The immunoSEQ output contained only junctional sequences without quality scores, so filtering could not match that applied to full-length reads. To assign V/J genes and CDR3, sequences were annotated using PyIR, a Python wrapper for IgBLAST v1.9, with IMGT germline references. Reads were removed for weak V/J assignments (E-value above 1e-6), missing CDR3, stop codons, out-of-frame junctions, or ambiguous translated residues. V3J clonotypes were defined as sequences sharing an identical inferred V gene, J gene, and CDR3 amino acid sequence. Percentage overlap between repertoires was calculated by dividing the number of shared unique clonotypes by the size of the smaller repertoire. Three approaches were used to assess repertoire richness: RTK rarefaction, the Chao1 estimator, and Recon v2.1 estimates of unobserved clonotypes. Generation probabilities were computed with OLGA for all TCRbeta clonotypes obtained by the gDNA method from a few donors. TCRdb took over this immuneACCESS table, retaining in-frame rearrangements with V and J assigned. Such tables are incomplete; in checked studies, under half of the missing clones stem from an unresolved V gene, and the remainder is unexplained. D and trimming come from the DNA, and the V and J calls and clone size come from that table. Within this sample are roughly 810,000 clones, with about 96% of them counted one time only. Less than 0.3% of the sample lies in the top ten.

Concerning this clone: Its antigen specificity is not known. Base quality data are lacking; no much larger clone is found one base away.

The specimen was naive CD8+ T cells sorted from blood. The cell subset or site label of this sample denotes: CD45RA+CCR7+. This chain is built from TRBV7-9 and TRBJ1-5, with 10 bases in between that match TRBD1. The sequence was collected from a man in his thirties or forties in good health. The bases read TGTGCCAGCAGCTTAGAAGGGACAGGGGTTCAGCCCCAGCATTTT. The translation is CASSLEGTGVQPQHF.